The 26 T cell receptor beta chains below come from one sample, sequenced in a study of blood T cell repertoires in COVID-19. Using immunoSEQ multiplex PCR, the repertoire was profiled, and TCRdb retains in-frame clones only, with some absent. The sample lists some 150,000 clones, 87% occurring once. The sample was peripheral blood. The receptor set was obtained from a woman aged 55-70 years with active or convalescent COVID-19.

The chain is built from TRBV6-5 and TRBJ1-2; D gene uncertain. The ends were cut back, 8 bases at V and 4 bases at J, with 20 bases in the middle. Germline V gene data show CDR1 as MNHEY and CDR2 as SVGAGI. The CDR3 consists of 15 residues. CDR3 sequence reads: CASLKGGLGLYGYTF. CDR3 sequence (DNA): TGTGCCAGCCTAAAGGGCGGCCTAGGACTCTATGGCTACACCTTC.

This sequence joins TRBV12-5 and TRBJ1-6, with D possibly being TRBD1 (6 bases). Germline CDR1 reads LGHNT; CDR2 reads FRNRAP. CDR3 length: 16 residues. The V and J ends lost 6 bases and 7 bases respectively, with 19 bases between them. CDR3 nucleotide sequence: TGTGCTAGTGGCCTCACCTGGGCTGGGGGCAATTCACCCCTCCACTTT. Residues: CASGLTWAGGNSPLHF.

The chain combines TRBV10-3 with TRBJ1-1, with D tentatively TRBD1 (6 bases). Per germline, CDR1 ENHRY and CDR2 SYGVKD. The ends were cut back, 2 bases at V and 4 bases at J, with 8 bases in the middle. The CDR3 is 13 residues long. The CDR3 sequence: CAISEQGSTEAFF. In DNA, the CDR3 is TGTGCCATCAGTGAGCAGGGGAGCACTGAAGCTTTCTTT.

The chain has TRBV14 and TRBJ1-2; no firm D call. The CDR3 sequence is 15 residues long. CDR1 and CDR2 from the germline V gene are SGHDN and FVKESK. The germline V and J ends were trimmed by 1 base and 8 bases, with 17 bases remaining between them. CDR3 coding DNA: TGTGCCAGCAGCCAAGTCGCCGCGGGCCTTTGGGGCTACACCTTC. It specifies CASSQVAAGLWGYTF.

The gene calls are TRBV7-6 and TRBJ2-3; weak D call: TRBD2 (7 bases). This CDR3 is 16 amino acids long. Trimming took off 5 bases at V and 0 bases at J, with 15 bases between the two ends. Germline assignment: CDR1 SGHVS and CDR2 FNYEAQ. This CDR3 is CASSLGGGVSTDTQYF. DNA for the CDR3: TGTGCCAGCAGCCTAGGGGGGGGAGTTAGCACAGATACGCAGTATTTT.

The chain links TRBV4-1 to TRBJ2-7, with 10 bases fitting TRBD1. Germline V gene data show CDR1 as MGHRA and CDR2 as YSYEKL. The CDR3 spans 15 residues. The V segment lost 1 base and the J segment 5 bases; nucleotides outside the gene matches: 5. CDR3 protein: CASSQVTGGLDEQYF. In DNA, the CDR3 is TGCGCCAGCAGCCAAGTGACAGGGGGCCTCGACGAGCAGTACTTC.

The DNA for the CDR3 is TGTGCCAGCAGCTCAGAAGGGGGCAATTATGGCTACACCTTC. Translated, it gives CASSSEGGNYGYTF. This chain connects TRBV5-4 to TRBJ1-2; 7 bases are shared with TRBD1. V shed 3 bases and J 5 bases; nucleotides not matched to a gene: 7. Germline CDR1 SGHNT, CDR2 YYREEE (reference sequence). CDR3 length: 14 amino acids. Filled out from reference TRBV5-4 and TRBJ1-2, the complete variable domain reads ETGVTQSPTHLIKTRGQQVTLRCSSQSGHNTVSWYQQALGQGPQFIFQYYREEENGRGNFPPRFSGLQFPNYSSELNVNALELDDSALYLCASSSEGGNYGYTFGSGTRLTVV.

The chain recombines TRBV18 with TRBJ1-4, with 10 bases fitting TRBD1. Looked up from germline, CDR1 is KGHSH and CDR2 is LQKENI. V gave up 6 bases and J gave up 3 bases; unmatched junction bases: 4. The CDR3 spans 15 residues. The CDR3 DNA reads as TGTGCCAGCTCCCGGACAGGGGGTGCTAATGAAAAACTGTTTTTT. Its protein is CASSRTGGANEKLFF.

The chain is built from TRBV29-1 and TRBJ1-2, with D possibly being TRBD1 (6 bases). The CDR3 contains 13 residues. V lost 5 bases, J lost 4 bases, and 14 bases lay in between. The germline V gene encodes CDR1 SQVTM and CDR2 ANQGSEA. Here the CDR3 reads CSVPATGSYGYTF. CDR3 sequence (DNA): TGCAGCGTTCCGGCCACAGGGAGCTATGGCTACACCTTC. Complete variable domain (other parts from reference TRBV29-1 and TRBJ1-2): SAVISQKPSRDICQRGTSLTIQCQVDSQVTMMFWYRQQPGQSLTLIATANQGSEATYESGFVIDKFPISRPNLTFSTLTVSNMSPEDSSIYLCSVPATGSYGYTFGSGTRLTVV.

This chain uses TRBV12-3 or TRBV12-4 with TRBJ1-1; weak D call: TRBD1 (6 bases). The germline V and J ends were trimmed by 5 bases and 8 bases, with 15 bases remaining between them. The CDR3 has 13 residues. The CDR3 sequence: CASSLGQYGEAFF. The CDR3 nucleotides are TGTGCCAGCAGTCTCGGACAGTACGGCGAAGCTTTCTTT.

The chain is built from TRBV15 and TRBJ1-4; D remains ambiguous. There are 16 residues in the CDR3. Germline V gives CDR1 LNHNV, CDR2 YYDKDF (reference sequence). V shed 0 bases and J shed 0 bases, with 8 bases lying between them. The CDR3 reads CATSRDTYATNEKLFF. DNA of the CDR3: TGTGCCACCAGCAGAGACACCTACGCAACTAATGAAAAACTGTTTTTT.

This sequence joins TRBV6-5 and TRBJ2-1, with a weak D call TRBD2 (5 bases). Germline V gene data show CDR1 as MNHEY and CDR2 as SVGAGI. Trimming removed 4 bases from V and 5 bases from J, with 9 bases in between. The CDR3 length is 13 residues. The CDR3 sequence: CASSSQEDNEQFF. The CDR3 nucleotides read TGTGCCAGCAGTTCGCAGGAGGACAATGAGCAGTTCTTC.

The gene calls are TRBV4-3 and TRBJ1-2; D gene unclear. Germline CDR1 is LGHNA and CDR2 is YSLEER. Trimming left V 0 bases short and J 3 bases short, with 11 bases between. CDR3 length: 15 residues. The CDR3 sequence is CASSQDLSFDYGYTF. For the CDR3, the DNA is TGCGCCAGCAGCCAAGATCTCAGTTTTGACTATGGCTACACCTTC.

This chain joins TRBV5-6 and TRBJ1-3; D uncertain. Germline-derived CDR1 and CDR2 are SGHDT and YYEEEE. The CDR3 runs 14 residues. V lost 1 base and J lost 5, with 10 bases in between. The CDR3 region is CASSLLAGRNTIYF. As DNA, the CDR3 is TGTGCCAGCAGCTTGTTGGCAGGAAGAAACACCATATATTTT.

This chain links TRBV11-2 with TRBJ1-2; unclear D gene. This CDR3 spans 13 amino acids. Germline CDR1 SGHAT, CDR2 FQNNGV. With 5 bases removed from V and 0 bases from J, the gap between germline ends came to 7 bases. The CDR3 DNA follows: TGTGCCAGCAGCCGAGGATCTAACTATGGCTACACCTTC. This codes for CASSRGSNYGYTF.

The chain is built from TRBV5-8 and TRBJ1-1, with D hard to call. In germline, CDR1 is SGHTS, CDR2 YDEGEE. The germline V and J ends were trimmed by 1 base and 2 bases, with 12 bases remaining between them. This CDR3 has 15 amino acids. The CDR3: CASSLKAALNTEAFF. DNA for the CDR3: TGTGCCAGCAGCTTGAAGGCGGCTCTAAACACTGAAGCTTTCTTT.

This clone was detected once. V gene TRBV7-2 combines with J gene TRBJ2-5, with D possibly being TRBD1 (6 bases). Germline lookup yields CDR1 SGHTA and CDR2 FQGNSA. V was cut by 4 bases and J by 7 bases, with 19 bases left in between. This CDR3 is 15 amino acids long. This CDR3 reads CASSSGALTASTQYF. Here the CDR3 DNA reads TGTGCCAGCAGCTCAGGGGCGTTGACTGCCTCGACCCAGTACTTC.

This rearrangement joins TRBV4-1 to TRBJ2-7; TRBD1 is a possible D gene (6 bases). Germline V gene lookup returns CDR1 MGHRA and CDR2 YSYEKL. This CDR3 region has 16 residues. V was clipped by 1 base and J by 3 bases, with 16 bases between them. Here the CDR3 DNA reads TGCGCCAGCAGCCAAGTGGGGAAAAACAGGGACTACGAGCAGTACTTC. This sequence encodes CASSQVGKNRDYEQYF.

The gene calls are TRBV2 and TRBJ1-2; D gene ambiguous. CDR1 and CDR2 from the germline V gene are SNHLY and FYNNEI. The CDR3 extends over 11 amino acids. V dropped 4 bases and J dropped 7 bases, with 7 bases sitting between them. Here the CDR3 reads CASSVVSGYTF. The DNA of the CDR3 is TGTGCCAGCAGTGTAGTAAGTGGCTACACCTTC.

The rearrangement joins TRBV7-2 to TRBJ2-7; 10 nucleotides line up with TRBD2. The CDR3 has 14 amino acids. CDR1 and CDR2 from the germline V gene are SGHTA and FQGNSA. J was trimmed by 4 bases and V by 5 bases; bases with no gene match: 5. The CDR3 sequence: CASSRTSGGYEQYF. The CDR3 bases are TGTGCCAGCAGCCGGACTAGCGGAGGGTACGAGCAGTACTTC.

The chain links TRBV18 to TRBJ2-2; 7 bases map to TRBD1. The trim removed 3 bases at V and 4 bases at J, leaving 2 bases unmatched. The germline V gene has CDR1 KGHSH and CDR2 LQKENI. CDR3 length: 14 amino acids. The CDR3 region is CASSPGDSTGELFF. The CDR3 nucleotides read TGTGCCAGCTCACCGGGGGACAGCACCGGGGAGCTGTTTTTT. Based on the CDR3 plus reference TRBV18 and TRBJ2-2, the full variable domain is NAGVMQNPRHLVRRRGQEARLRCSPMKGHSHVYWYRQLPEEGLKFMVYLQKENIIDESGMPKERFSAEFPKEGPSILRIQQVVRGDSAAYFCASSPGDSTGELFFGEGSRLTVL.

V and J are TRBV18 and TRBJ2-7; 8 nucleotides match TRBD1. This CDR3 spans 15 amino acids. V dropped 3 bases and J dropped 2; count of bases not matched to a gene: 6. Germline V gene sequence: CDR1 KGHSH, CDR2 LQKENI. The CDR3 protein is CASSPSGQVAYEQYF. The CDR3 DNA reads as TGTGCCAGCTCACCCTCGGGACAGGTGGCCTACGAGCAGTACTTC.

This clone has more than one count but fewer than ten. The gene calls are TRBV7-2 and TRBJ1-6; 10 positions agree with TRBD1. The germline gives CDR1 SGHTA, CDR2 FQGNSA. J was trimmed by 6 bases and V by 5 bases; bases with no gene match: 4. This CDR3 spans 15 amino acids. This chain's CDR3 is CASSKGQGSNSPLHF. CDR3 bases: TGTGCCAGCAGCAAGGGACAGGGGAGTAATTCACCCCTCCACTTT.

This chain joins TRBV14 and TRBJ1-1, with 7 nucleotides matching TRBD1. Trimming at V came to 7 bases and at J to 6 bases, leaving 8 bases not matched to a gene. CDR1 and CDR2 (germline): SGHDN, FVKESK. CDR3 size: 13 residues. The CDR3 nucleotides read TGTGCCAGCACTCAACAGGGGACGTCTGAAGCTTTCTTT. As protein: CASTQQGTSEAFF.

This clone was recorded a few times. The CDR3 sequence: CASSSQELNQPQHF. CDR3 in DNA: TGTGCCAGCTCATCACAGGAGCTGAATCAGCCCCAGCATTTT. The genes are TRBV18 and TRBJ1-5, with D perhaps matching TRBD1 (5 bases). CDR1 and CDR2 from the germline V gene are KGHSH and LQKENI. CDR3 size: 14 residues. V was pared by 5 bases and J by 4 bases, with 12 bases between.

The chain couples TRBV6-1 to TRBJ1-2; 8 nucleotides align to TRBD1. J lost 5 bases, V lost 3 bases, and 2 bases had no gene match. Germline lookup yields CDR1 MNHNS and CDR2 SASEGT. This CDR3 has 13 amino acids. The CDR3 loop is CASSDGQGYGYTF. The CDR3 DNA reads TGTGCCAGCAGTGACGGACAGGGTTATGGCTACACCTTC.